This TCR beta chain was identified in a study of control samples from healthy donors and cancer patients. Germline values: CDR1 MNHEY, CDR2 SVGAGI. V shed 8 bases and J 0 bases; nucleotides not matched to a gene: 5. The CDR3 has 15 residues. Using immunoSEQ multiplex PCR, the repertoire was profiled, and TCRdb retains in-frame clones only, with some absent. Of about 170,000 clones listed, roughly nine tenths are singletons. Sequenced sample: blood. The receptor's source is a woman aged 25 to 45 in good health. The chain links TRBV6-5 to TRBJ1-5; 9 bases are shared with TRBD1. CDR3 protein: CASSRQGDSNQPQHF. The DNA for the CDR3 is TGTGCCAGCTCGAGACAGGGGGATAGCAATCAGCCCCAGCATTTT.